The T cell receptor beta chain described here comes from a study of blood T cell repertoires in COVID-19. Turning to the study itself: T cells, B-cell-depleted T cells, or PBMCs supplied cDNA or gDNA.

There are 11 residues in the CDR3. Trimming shortened V by 3 bases and J by 7 bases, and 6 bases separated the two germline ends. Germline CDR1 reads MDHEN; CDR2 reads SYDVKM. Assay used: immunoSEQ multiplex PCR; TCRdb lists only in-frame clones, some missing. The table records roughly 380,000 clones, 81% of them present only once. V is TRBV28 and J is TRBJ1-2; no clear D. Material for sequencing was peripheral blood. The TCR sequence derives from a human donor with acute or convalescent COVID-19. The donor label of this sample is uncertain. CDR3 loop: CASSFSVGYTF. CDR3 DNA sequence: TGTGCCAGCAGTTTCTCGGTTGGCTACACCTTC.